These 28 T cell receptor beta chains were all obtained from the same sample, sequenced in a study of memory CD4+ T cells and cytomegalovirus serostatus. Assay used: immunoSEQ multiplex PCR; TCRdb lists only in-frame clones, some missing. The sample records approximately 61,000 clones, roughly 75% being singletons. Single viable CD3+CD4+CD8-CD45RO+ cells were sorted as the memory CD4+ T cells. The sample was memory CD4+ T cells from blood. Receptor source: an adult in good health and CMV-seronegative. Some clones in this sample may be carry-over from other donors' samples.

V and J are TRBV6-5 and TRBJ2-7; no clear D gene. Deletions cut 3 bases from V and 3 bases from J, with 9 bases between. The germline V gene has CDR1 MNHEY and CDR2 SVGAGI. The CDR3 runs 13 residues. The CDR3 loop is CASSYSRFYEQYF. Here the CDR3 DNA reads TGTGCCAGCAGTTATAGTAGATTCTACGAGCAGTACTTC.

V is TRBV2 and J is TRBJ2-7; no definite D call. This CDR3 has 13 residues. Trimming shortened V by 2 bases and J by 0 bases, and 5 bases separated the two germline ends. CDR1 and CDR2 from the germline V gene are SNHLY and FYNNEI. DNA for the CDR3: TGTGCCAGCAGTGAAAACGGCTCCTACGAGCAGTACTTC. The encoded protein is CASSENGSYEQYF. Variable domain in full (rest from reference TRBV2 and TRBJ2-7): EPEVTQTPSHQVTQMGQEVILRCVPISNHLYFYWYRQILGQKVEFLVSFYNNEISEKSEIFDDQFSVERPDGSNFTLKIRSTKLEDSAMYFCASSENGSYEQYFGPGTRLTVT.

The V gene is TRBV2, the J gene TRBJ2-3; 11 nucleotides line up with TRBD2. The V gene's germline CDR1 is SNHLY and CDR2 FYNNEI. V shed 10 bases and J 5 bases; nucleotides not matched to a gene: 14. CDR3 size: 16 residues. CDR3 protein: CATYHNSGGAGDTQYF. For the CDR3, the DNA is TGTGCCACATACCATAATAGCGGGGGGGCGGGAGATACGCAGTATTTT.

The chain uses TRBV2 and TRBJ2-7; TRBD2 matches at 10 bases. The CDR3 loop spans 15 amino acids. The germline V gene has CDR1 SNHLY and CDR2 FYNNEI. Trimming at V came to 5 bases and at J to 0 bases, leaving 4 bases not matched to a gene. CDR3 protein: CASSLTSGASYEQYF. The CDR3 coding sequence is TGTGCCAGCAGTCTCACTAGCGGGGCCTCCTACGAGCAGTACTTC.

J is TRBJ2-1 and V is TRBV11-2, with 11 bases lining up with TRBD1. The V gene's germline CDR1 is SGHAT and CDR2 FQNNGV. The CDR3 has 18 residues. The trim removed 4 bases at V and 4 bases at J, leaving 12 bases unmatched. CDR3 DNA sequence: TGTGCCAGCAGCTCCACTTCGGCCGGGACAGGGGGGTACAATGAGCAGTTCTTC. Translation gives CASSSTSAGTGGYNEQFF.

CDR3 residues: CASSEQGDRYEQYF. The CDR3 DNA follows: TGTGCCAGCAGTGAACAGGGGGACCGCTACGAGCAGTACTTC. V is TRBV28 and J is TRBJ2-7, with 8 bases matching TRBD1. After removal of 5 bases from V and 3 bases from J, the junction contained 6 bases not matched to a gene. CDR1 is MDHEN, CDR2 SYDVKM, per germline. This CDR3 is 14 amino acids long.

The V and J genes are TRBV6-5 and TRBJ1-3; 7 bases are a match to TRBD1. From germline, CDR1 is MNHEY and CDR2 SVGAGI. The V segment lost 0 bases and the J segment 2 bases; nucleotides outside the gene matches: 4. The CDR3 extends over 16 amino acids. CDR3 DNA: TGTGCCAGCAGTTACTCAGTACAGGGGACTGGAAACACCATATATTTT. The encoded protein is CASSYSVQGTGNTIYF.

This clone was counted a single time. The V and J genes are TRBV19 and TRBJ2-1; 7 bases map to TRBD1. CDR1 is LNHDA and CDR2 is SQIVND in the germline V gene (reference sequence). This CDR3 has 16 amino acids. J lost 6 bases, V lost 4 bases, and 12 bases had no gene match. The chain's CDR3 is CASSSFLGGPGNEQFF. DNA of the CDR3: TGTGCCAGTAGTAGCTTCTTAGGGGGCCCCGGCAATGAGCAGTTCTTC. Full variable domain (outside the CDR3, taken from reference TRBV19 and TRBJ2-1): DGGITQSPKYLFRKEGQNVTLSCEQNLNHDAMYWYRQDPGQGLRLIYYSQIVNDFQKGDIAEGYSVSREKKESFPLTVTSAQKNPTAFYLCASSSFLGGPGNEQFFGPGTRLTVL.

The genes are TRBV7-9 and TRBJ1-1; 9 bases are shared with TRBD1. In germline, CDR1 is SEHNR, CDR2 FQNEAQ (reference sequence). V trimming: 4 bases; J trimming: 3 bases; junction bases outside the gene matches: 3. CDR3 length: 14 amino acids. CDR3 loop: CASSSGQGDTEAFF. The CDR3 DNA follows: TGTGCCAGCAGCTCGGGACAGGGAGACACTGAAGCTTTCTTT.

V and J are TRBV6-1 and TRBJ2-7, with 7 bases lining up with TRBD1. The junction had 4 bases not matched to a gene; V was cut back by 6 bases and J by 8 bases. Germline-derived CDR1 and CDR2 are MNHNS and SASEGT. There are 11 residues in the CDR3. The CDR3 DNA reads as TGTGCCAGCAGCGGGACAGACAAGCAGTACTTC. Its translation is CASSGTDKQYF.

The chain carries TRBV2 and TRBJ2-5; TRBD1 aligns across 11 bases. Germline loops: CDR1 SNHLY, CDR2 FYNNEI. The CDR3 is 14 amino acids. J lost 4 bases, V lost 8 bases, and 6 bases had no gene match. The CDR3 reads CASLRTGGTETQYF. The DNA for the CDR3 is TGTGCCAGCCTGCGGACAGGGGGCACAGAGACCCAGTACTTC.

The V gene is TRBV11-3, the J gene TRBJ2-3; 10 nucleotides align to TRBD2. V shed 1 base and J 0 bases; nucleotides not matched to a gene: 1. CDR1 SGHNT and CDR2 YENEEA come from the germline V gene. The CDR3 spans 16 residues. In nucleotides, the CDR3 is TGTGCCAGCAGCTTAGCAGCGGGGGGGAGCACAGATACGCAGTATTTT. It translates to CASSLAAGGSTDTQYF.

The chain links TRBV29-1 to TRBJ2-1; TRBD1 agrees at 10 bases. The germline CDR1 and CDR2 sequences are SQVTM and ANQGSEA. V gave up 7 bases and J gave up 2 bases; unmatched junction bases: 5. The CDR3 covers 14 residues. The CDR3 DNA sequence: TGCAGCGCGAGGGACAGGGGCACCTACAATGAGCAGTTCTTC. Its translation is CSARDRGTYNEQFF.

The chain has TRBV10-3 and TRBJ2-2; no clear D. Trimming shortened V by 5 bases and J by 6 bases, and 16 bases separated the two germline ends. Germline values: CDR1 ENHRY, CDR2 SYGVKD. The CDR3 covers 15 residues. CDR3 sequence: CAISQSSTFPGELFF. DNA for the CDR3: TGTGCCATCAGTCAATCAAGTACCTTCCCCGGGGAGCTGTTTTTT.

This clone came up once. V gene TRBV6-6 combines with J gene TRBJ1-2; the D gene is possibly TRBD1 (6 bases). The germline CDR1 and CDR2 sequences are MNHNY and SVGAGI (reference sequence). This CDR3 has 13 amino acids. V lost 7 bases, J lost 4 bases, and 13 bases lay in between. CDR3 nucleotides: TGTGCCAGCACCTACGGGGGGCCCTATGGCTACACCTTC. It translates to CASTYGGPYGYTF.

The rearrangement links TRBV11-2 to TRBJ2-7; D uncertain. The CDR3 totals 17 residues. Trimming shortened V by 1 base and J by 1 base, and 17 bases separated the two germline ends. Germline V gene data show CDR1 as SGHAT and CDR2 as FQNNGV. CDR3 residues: CASSLGTGQVGSYEQYF. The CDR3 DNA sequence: TGTGCCAGCAGCTTAGGAACGGGTCAGGTTGGATCCTACGAGCAGTACTTC.

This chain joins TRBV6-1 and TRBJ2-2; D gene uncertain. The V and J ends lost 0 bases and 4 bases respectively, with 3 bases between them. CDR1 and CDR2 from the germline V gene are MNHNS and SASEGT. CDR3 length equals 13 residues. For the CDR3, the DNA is TGTGCCAGCAGTGAAGCTGGCACCGGGGAGCTGTTTTTT. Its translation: CASSEAGTGELFF.

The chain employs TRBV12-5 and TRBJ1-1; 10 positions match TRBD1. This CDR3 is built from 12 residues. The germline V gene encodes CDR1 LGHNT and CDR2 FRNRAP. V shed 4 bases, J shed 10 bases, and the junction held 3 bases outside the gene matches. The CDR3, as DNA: TGTGCTAGTGGTTCCGGGACAGGGGCAGCTTTCTTT. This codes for CASGSGTGAAFF.

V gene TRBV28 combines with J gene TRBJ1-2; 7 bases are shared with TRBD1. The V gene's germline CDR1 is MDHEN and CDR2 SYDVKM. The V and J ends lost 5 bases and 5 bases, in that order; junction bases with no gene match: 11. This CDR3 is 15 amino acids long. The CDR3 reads CASSPPGDRFYGYTF. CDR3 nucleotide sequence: TGTGCCAGCAGTCCCCCTGGGGACAGATTTTATGGCTACACCTTC.

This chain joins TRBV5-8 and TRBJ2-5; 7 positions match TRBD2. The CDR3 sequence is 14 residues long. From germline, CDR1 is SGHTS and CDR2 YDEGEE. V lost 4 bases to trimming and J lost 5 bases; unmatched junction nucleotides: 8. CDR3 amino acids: CASSRDYREETQYF. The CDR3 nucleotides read TGTGCCAGCAGCCGGGACTACCGAGAGGAGACCCAGTACTTC.

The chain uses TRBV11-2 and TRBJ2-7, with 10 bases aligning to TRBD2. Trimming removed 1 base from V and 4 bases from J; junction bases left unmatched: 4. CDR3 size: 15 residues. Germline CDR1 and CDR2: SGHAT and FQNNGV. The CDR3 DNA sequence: TGTGCCAGCAGCTTAGGGCGTAGCGGGAGGTACGAGCAGTACTTC. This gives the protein CASSLGRSGRYEQYF.

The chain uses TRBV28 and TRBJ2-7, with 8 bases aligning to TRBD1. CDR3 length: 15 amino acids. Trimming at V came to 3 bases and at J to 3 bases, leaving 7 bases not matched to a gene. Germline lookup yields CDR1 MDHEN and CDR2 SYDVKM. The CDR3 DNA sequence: TGTGCCAGCAGTTTTGCCCCAGGGGGCCACTACGAGCAGTACTTC. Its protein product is CASSFAPGGHYEQYF.

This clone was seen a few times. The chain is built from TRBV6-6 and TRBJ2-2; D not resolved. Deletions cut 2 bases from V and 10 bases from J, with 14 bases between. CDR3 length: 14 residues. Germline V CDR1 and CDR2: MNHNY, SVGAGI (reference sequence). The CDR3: CASSYGLGSKELFF. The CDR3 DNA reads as TGTGCCAGCAGTTACGGTCTCGGTTCAAAGGAGCTGTTTTTT.

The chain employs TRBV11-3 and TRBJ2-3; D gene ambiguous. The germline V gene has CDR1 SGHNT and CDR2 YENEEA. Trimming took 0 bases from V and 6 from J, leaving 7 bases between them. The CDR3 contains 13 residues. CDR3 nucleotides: TGTGCCAGCAGCTTAGACGGGTGGGATACGCAGTATTTT. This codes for CASSLDGWDTQYF.

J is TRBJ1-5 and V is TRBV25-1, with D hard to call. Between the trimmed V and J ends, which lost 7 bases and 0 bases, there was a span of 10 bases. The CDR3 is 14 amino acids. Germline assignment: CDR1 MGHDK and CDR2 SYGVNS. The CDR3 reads CASTDGYSNQPQHF. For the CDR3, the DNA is TGTGCCAGCACCGACGGGTATAGCAATCAGCCCCAGCATTTT.

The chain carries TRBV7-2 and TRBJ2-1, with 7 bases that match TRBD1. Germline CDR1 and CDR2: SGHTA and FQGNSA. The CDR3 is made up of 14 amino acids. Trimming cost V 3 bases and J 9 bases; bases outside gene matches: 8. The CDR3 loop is CASSFSGTASEQFF. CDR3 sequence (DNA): TGTGCCAGCAGCTTTTCGGGGACAGCTAGTGAGCAGTTCTTC.

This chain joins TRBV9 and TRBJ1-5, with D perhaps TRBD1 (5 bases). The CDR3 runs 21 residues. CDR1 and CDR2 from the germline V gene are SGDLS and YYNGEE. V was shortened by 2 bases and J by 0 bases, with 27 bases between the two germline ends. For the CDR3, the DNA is TGTGCCAGCAGCGTTAGTCCAAAAGGGACCCCCACCCAAGATAGCAATCAGCCCCAGCATTTT. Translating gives CASSVSPKGTPTQDSNQPQHF.

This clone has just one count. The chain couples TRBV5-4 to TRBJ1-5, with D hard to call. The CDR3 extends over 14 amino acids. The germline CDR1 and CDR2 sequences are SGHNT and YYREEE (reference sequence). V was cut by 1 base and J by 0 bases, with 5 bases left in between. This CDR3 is CASSLLGSNQPQHF. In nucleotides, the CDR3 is TGTGCCAGCAGCTTGCTCGGTAGCAATCAGCCCCAGCATTTT.